What follows are 32 T cell receptor beta chains derived from one specimen sequenced in a study of blood T cell repertoires in COVID-19 (dated by TCRdb to 2019 to 2021). Libraries were constructed by the immunoSEQ multiplex PCR assay. In its TCRdb copy, this immuneACCESS table keeps in-frame sequences only and misses some clones. Where compared with another copy, unresolved V genes explain less than half of these, and the others have no known cause. In all, the sample holds 200,000 to 300,000 clones, and about four fifths of those were seen once. The leading ten clones occupy 1.5% of the sample. Material: peripheral blood. These receptors all stem from a woman between 35 and 50 years old who had recovered from COVID-19.

The V gene is TRBV24-1, the J gene TRBJ2-2; 8 bases agree with TRBD1. Germline V gene sequence: CDR1 KGHDR, CDR2 SFDVKD. The CDR3 contains 14 residues. J was trimmed by 6 bases and V by 9 bases; bases with no gene match: 8. The DNA for the CDR3 is TGTGCCACCCGAGGGACAGGAATGTCCGGGGAGCTGTTTTTT. Translation gives CATRGTGMSGELFF.

This clone was counted a single time. J is TRBJ2-7 and V is TRBV4-1, with TRBD1 as a possible D gene (6 bases). Germline V gives CDR1 MGHRA, CDR2 YSYEKL. This CDR3 region has 15 residues. V lost 1 base and J lost 6, with 16 bases in between. In nucleotides, the CDR3 is TGCGCCAGCAGCCAAGGAGACCCGAGGGGGAGCGAGCAGTACTTC. Translating it yields CASSQGDPRGSEQYF.

The chain joins TRBV7-2 to TRBJ2-7; 9 nucleotides align to TRBD1. Germline V gene data show CDR1 as SGHTA and CDR2 as FQGNSA. The CDR3 is made up of 16 amino acids. The junction had 8 bases not matched to a gene; V was cut back by 3 bases and J by 2 bases. CDR3 in DNA: TGTGCCAGCAGCTTCTGGACAGGGGCGAGAACCTACGAGCAGTACTTC. Protein sequence: CASSFWTGARTYEQYF. Full variable domain (rest looked up from reference TRBV7-2 and TRBJ2-7): GAGVSQSPSNKVTEKGKDVELRCDPISGHTALYWYRQSLGQGLEFLIYFQGNSAPDKSGLPSDRFSAERTGGSVSTLTIQRTQQEDSAVYLCASSFWTGARTYEQYFGPGTRLTVT.

The rearrangement joins TRBV4-2 to TRBJ2-2; D might be TRBD2 (6 bases). This CDR3 spans 17 amino acids. V was shortened by 1 base and J by 7 bases, with 19 bases between the two germline ends. Germline lookup yields CDR1 LGHNA and CDR2 YNFKEQ. This CDR3 is CASSQGLTSYGGGELFF. CDR3 DNA: TGTGCCAGCAGCCAAGGCCTCACTAGCTACGGTGGCGGGGAGCTGTTTTTT.

The rearrangement joins TRBV20-1 to TRBJ2-1, with 7 bases aligning to TRBD2. The CDR3 length is 16 residues. The V gene's germline CDR1 is DFQATT and CDR2 SNEGSKA (reference sequence). V lost 3 bases and J lost 0; bases outside the gene matches: 8. The chain's CDR3 is CSASDLAASSYNEQFF. The CDR3 DNA follows: TGCAGTGCTAGTGATCTAGCGGCGAGCTCCTACAATGAGCAGTTCTTC.

This rearrangement joins TRBV28 to TRBJ2-5; no definite D call. The germline CDR1 and CDR2 sequences are MDHEN and SYDVKM. The CDR3 is 13 amino acids. V was clipped by 6 bases and J by 1 base, with 9 bases between them. CDR3 coding DNA: TGTGCCAGCAGCCGTGACACCCAAGAGACCCAGTACTTC. As protein: CASSRDTQETQYF.

This clone has only one observation. V gene TRBV19 combines with J gene TRBJ2-7, with D perhaps TRBD1 (6 bases). V lost 4 bases, J lost 5 bases, and 18 bases lay in between. This CDR3 region has 15 residues. The germline V gene encodes CDR1 LNHDA and CDR2 SQIVND (reference sequence). CDR3 protein: CASSRRTAARDEQYF. The CDR3 bases are TGTGCCAGTAGTAGGAGGACAGCTGCACGGGACGAGCAGTACTTC.

This clone occurred a few times. The V and J genes are TRBV27 and TRBJ2-6; D is perhaps TRBD1 (6 bases). Germline assignment: CDR1 MNHEY and CDR2 SMNVEV (reference sequence). V dropped 5 bases and J dropped 0 bases, with 20 bases sitting between them. The CDR3 has 19 amino acids. The CDR3 coding sequence is TGTGCCAGCAGTCTATACCCAACAGGGCTAAGCTCTGGGGCCAACGTCCTGACTTTC. Protein: CASSLYPTGLSSGANVLTF.

There are many counts of this clone. J is TRBJ1-4 and V is TRBV28, with D perhaps matching TRBD1 (6 bases). Trimming stripped 7 bases from V and 7 bases from J, with 16 bases between. CDR1 MDHEN and CDR2 SYDVKM come from the germline V gene. The CDR3 consists of 14 residues. CDR3 nucleotides: TGTGCCAGCACCCCGGTAGGGGGGGGTGAAAAACTGTTTTTT. Its translation is CASTPVGGGEKLFF.

The chain has TRBV28 and TRBJ1-4; D gene uncertain. Germline assignment: CDR1 MDHEN and CDR2 SYDVKM. CDR3 length: 13 residues. V was trimmed by 5 bases and J by 1 base, leaving 5 bases between them. This CDR3 reads CASSTLTNEKLFF. For the CDR3, the DNA is TGTGCCAGCAGTACATTAACTAATGAAAAACTGTTTTTT.

V gene TRBV6-5 combines with J gene TRBJ1-6; D is unclear. The V gene lost 0 bases and the J gene lost 10 bases, with 7 bases spanning the gap. This CDR3 has 13 amino acids. Germline-derived CDR1 and CDR2 are MNHEY and SVGAGI. In DNA, the CDR3 is TGTGCCAGCAGTTACTCCTGGGCCTCACCCCTCCACTTT. It translates to CASSYSWASPLHF.

The CDR3 coding sequence is TGCAGCGTTGACCGGGATCAGAGGAACACTGAAGCTTTCTTT. Its protein is CSVDRDQRNTEAFF. The chain combines TRBV29-1 with TRBJ1-1; D is unclear. The CDR3 covers 14 residues. Germline lookup yields CDR1 SQVTM and CDR2 ANQGSEA. The V end lost 3 bases, the J end lost 1 base, and 12 bases lay between the germline ends.

The gene calls are TRBV2 and TRBJ2-6, with unresolved D. The CDR3 spans 14 residues. From germline, CDR1 is SNHLY and CDR2 FYNNEI. V gave up 7 bases and J gave up 0 bases, with 7 bases separating them. This CDR3 reads CASKTDSGANVLTF. CDR3 sequence (DNA): TGTGCCAGCAAAACAGACTCTGGGGCCAACGTCCTGACTTTC.

This chain links TRBV25-1 with TRBJ2-1, with 9 bases identical to TRBD1. Trimming at V came to 1 base and at J to 6 bases, leaving 7 bases not matched to a gene. Germline V lookup: CDR1 MGHDK, CDR2 SYGVNS. This CDR3 has 16 amino acids. In DNA form, the CDR3 reads TGTGCCAGCAGTGAATTGGGACAGGGATGGGGCAATGAGCAGTTCTTC. This sequence encodes CASSELGQGWGNEQFF.

This chain links TRBV28 with TRBJ1-6; TRBD1 might be the D (6 bases). Germline V gene sequence: CDR1 MDHEN, CDR2 SYDVKM. The ends were cut back, 5 bases at V and 6 bases at J, with 20 bases in the middle. The CDR3 runs to 17 residues. CDR3 sequence (DNA): TGTGCCAGCAGTAGTTCCGCTTTAAAACAGGGTAATTCACCCCTCCACTTT. This encodes CASSSSALKQGNSPLHF.

This sequence joins TRBV18 and TRBJ1-2; 9 bases map to TRBD1. This CDR3 is 14 amino acids long. In germline, CDR1 is KGHSH, CDR2 LQKENI. With V trimmed by 3 bases and J by 5 bases, 4 bases remained unmatched. The CDR3 spells CASSPSGTGYGYTF. The CDR3 DNA sequence: TGTGCCAGCTCACCTTCCGGGACAGGGTATGGCTACACCTTC.

This sequence joins TRBV10-3 and TRBJ2-3, with D possibly matching TRBD1 (5 bases). Germline V CDR1 and CDR2: ENHRY, SYGVKD. Trimming stripped 3 bases from V and 0 bases from J, with 13 bases between. The CDR3 loop spans 16 amino acids. CDR3 sequence reads: CAISDPRTISTDTQYF. Here the CDR3 DNA reads TGTGCCATCAGTGACCCCAGGACAATCAGCACAGATACGCAGTATTTT.

V is TRBV7-7 and J is TRBJ2-3; the match to TRBD2 covers 10 bases. The CDR3 sequence is 16 residues long. CDR1 and CDR2 from the germline V gene are SSHAT and FNYEAQ (reference sequence). With V trimmed by 5 bases and J by 6 bases, 11 bases remained unmatched. The CDR3 DNA is TGTGCCAGCAGCCTCGGGAGCGGGGGGGCCGTCGATACGCAGTATTTT. Amino acids: CASSLGSGGAVDTQYF.

The table lists this clone with a few counts. The chain has TRBV6-5 and TRBJ2-7, with TRBD1 matching 11 bases. CDR3 length: 15 residues. Germline assignment: CDR1 MNHEY and CDR2 SVGAGI. Trimming at V came to 5 bases and at J to 3 bases, leaving 6 bases not matched to a gene. The CDR3 spells CASSTGGTGGYEQYF. The CDR3 DNA sequence: TGTGCCAGCAGTACCGGGGGGACAGGGGGCTACGAGCAGTACTTC.

This sequence joins TRBV7-2 and TRBJ1-2; 7 positions agree with TRBD1. Germline CDR1 is SGHTA and CDR2 is FQGNSA. V gave up 0 bases and J gave up 2 bases; unmatched junction bases: 6. The CDR3 runs to 16 residues. CDR3 DNA: TGTGCCAGCAGCTTAGCTAGTCCCAGGGGGAACTATGGCTACACCTTC. It is translated as CASSLASPRGNYGYTF. Together with reference TRBV7-2 and TRBJ1-2, the CDR3 gives the full variable domain: GAGVSQSPSNKVTEKGKDVELRCDPISGHTALYWYRQSLGQGLEFLIYFQGNSAPDKSGLPSDRFSAERTGGSVSTLTIQRTQQEDSAVYLCASSLASPRGNYGYTFGSGTRLTVV.

The genes are TRBV29-1 and TRBJ2-5; D possibly corresponds to TRBD2 (6 bases). Germline CDR1 SQVTM, CDR2 ANQGSEA. The CDR3 is 13 residues long. Trimming left V 6 bases short and J 5 bases short, with 16 bases between. The CDR3 sequence is CSVGGIGGETQYF. The CDR3 DNA follows: TGCAGCGTCGGGGGAATCGGCGGGGAGACCCAGTACTTC.

Only one count was recorded for this clone. This chain connects TRBV2 to TRBJ1-2; 7 positions agree with TRBD1. CDR1 and CDR2 from the germline V gene are SNHLY and FYNNEI. The CDR3 sequence is 15 residues long. V lost 6 bases, J lost 1 base, and 8 bases stayed unmatched. The CDR3 DNA reads TGTGCCAGCAGCGTGACAGGGCCAAATAACTATGGCTACACCTTC. This translates into CASSVTGPNNYGYTF.

This rearrangement joins TRBV3-1 (or the pseudogene TRBV3-2) to TRBJ2-2; unclear D gene. This CDR3 has 13 amino acids. From germline, CDR1 is LGHDT and CDR2 YNNKEL (reference sequence). V shed 2 bases and J shed 5 bases, with 6 bases lying between them. The CDR3 loop is CASSQYGTGELFF. CDR3 in DNA: TGTGCCAGCAGCCAATACGGGACCGGGGAGCTGTTTTTT.

The rearrangement joins TRBV7-2 to TRBJ2-3; 9 bases align to TRBD2. Unmatched junction bases numbered 8, after V lost 5 bases and J lost 2 bases. Germline V gene sequence: CDR1 SGHTA, CDR2 FQGNSA. The CDR3 is 16 residues long. The CDR3 protein is CASSPRTSVDTDTQYF. The CDR3 DNA reads as TGTGCCAGCAGCCCCCGGACTAGCGTAGACACAGATACGCAGTATTTT.

This chain connects TRBV10-3 to TRBJ2-3, with TRBD1 matching over 9 bases. The CDR3 consists of 16 residues. Germline V lookup: CDR1 ENHRY, CDR2 SYGVKD. Trimming at V came to 4 bases and at J to 1 base, leaving 6 bases not matched to a gene. CDR3 residues: CAISANRGRGTDTQYF. CDR3 nucleotides: TGTGCCATCAGTGCAAACAGGGGGCGAGGCACAGATACGCAGTATTTT.

V and J are TRBV19 and TRBJ1-5; a weak D match, TRBD1 (6 bases). The CDR3 totals 15 residues. Germline V gene sequence: CDR1 LNHDA, CDR2 SQIVND (reference sequence). V lost 4 bases to trimming and J lost 0 bases, with 10 bases between them. CDR3 protein: CASSNTGFSNQPQHF. As DNA, the CDR3 is TGTGCCAGTAGTAACACAGGGTTTAGCAATCAGCCCCAGCATTTT.

V gene TRBV3-1 (or the pseudogene TRBV3-2) combines with J gene TRBJ2-1; no firm D call. Germline V gene data show CDR1 as LGHDT and CDR2 as YNNKEL (reference sequence). There are 17 residues in the CDR3. Trimming removed 4 bases from V and 9 bases from J, with 25 bases in between. This CDR3 is CASSLTPRSGFEVEQFF. CDR3 DNA: TGTGCCAGCAGCCTCACCCCCCGGTCAGGCTTCGAAGTTGAGCAGTTCTTC.

V is TRBV3-1 (or the pseudogene TRBV3-2) and J is TRBJ2-2, with D possibly matching TRBD1 (6 bases). Germline-derived CDR1 and CDR2 are LGHDT and YNNKEL (reference sequence). Deletions cut 1 base from V and 5 bases from J, with 8 bases between. The CDR3 consists of 14 residues. The CDR3 DNA follows: TGTGCCAGCAGCCAAGTTAGGGGGACCGGGGAGCTGTTTTTT. Translating gives CASSQVRGTGELFF.

The genes are TRBV4-1 and TRBJ2-1; 9 bases line up with TRBD2. After removal of 7 bases from V and 4 bases from J, the junction contained 8 bases not matched to a gene. The CDR3 length is 15 residues. CDR1 and CDR2 (germline): MGHRA, YSYEKL. CDR3 nucleotide sequence: TGCGCCAGCACCACCGCGGGGGGGGTTTACAATGAGCAGTTCTTC. Translated, it gives CASTTAGGVYNEQFF.

In this sample, this clone turned up a few times. The chain employs TRBV19 and TRBJ1-6; TRBD1 is a possible D gene (6 bases). Germline V lookup: CDR1 LNHDA, CDR2 SQIVND (reference sequence). The length of the CDR3 is 13 residues. Between the trimmed V and J ends, which lost 4 bases and 7 bases, there was a span of 8 bases. The CDR3 nucleotides are TGTGCCAGTAGTAGTCAGGGGAATTCACCCCTCCACTTT. Its translation: CASSSQGNSPLHF.

The chain carries TRBV6-6 and TRBJ1-1; 12 nucleotides match TRBD1. The CDR3 length is 14 residues. Looked up from germline, CDR1 is MNHNY and CDR2 is SVGAGI (reference sequence). V lost 10 bases, J lost 1 base, and 4 bases stayed unmatched. The CDR3 DNA is TGTGCCATGGGACAGGGGGCTGGGAACACTGAAGCTTTCTTT. Protein product: CAMGQGAGNTEAFF.

This chain's CDR3 is CASSPRDRGNSPLHF. The CDR3 nucleotides read TGTGCCAGCAGCCCCCGGGACAGGGGTAATTCACCCCTCCACTTT. The V gene is TRBV11-3, the J gene TRBJ1-6; 10 nucleotides align to TRBD1. This CDR3 is built from 15 residues. V trimming: 5 bases; J trimming: 6 bases; junction bases outside the gene matches: 4. Germline V gives CDR1 SGHNT, CDR2 YENEEA. The full variable domain, with the rest looked up from reference TRBV11-3 and TRBJ1-6, is EAGVVQSPRYKIIEKKQPVAFWCNPISGHNTLYWYLQNLGQGPELLIRYENEEAVDDSQLPKDRFSAERLKGVDSTLKIQPAELGDSAVYLCASSPRDRGNSPLHFGNGTRLTVT.